The entry below gives a single T cell receptor beta chain sequence along with its context. Its target is unknown. These data originate in a study of PD-1 blockade in classical Hodgkin lymphoma. Across the study: Treatment was intravenous nivolumab, 3 mg/kg every 2 weeks, until progression. General observations from the study: Reports described newly diagnosed patients as having lower baseline TCR diversity than healthy donors. Newly diagnosed patients and complete responders had comparable diversity at baseline.

J lost 4 bases, V lost 11 bases, and 9 bases had no gene match. Germline CDR1 LNHDA, CDR2 SQIVND (reference sequence). The CDR3 contains 14 residues. Regarding time point: cycle 4 day 1 (C4D1), after more than five weeks of nivolumab. All the patients suffered relapse after autologous stem cell transplantation, and brentuximab vedotin exposure differed. Sequencing was performed with immunoSEQ multiplex PCR; in TCRdb, only in-frame clones are kept and a portion is missing. The sample carries about 90,000 clones, about nine tenths recorded once. The source material was peripheral blood mononuclear cells (PBMCs), sampled before the fourth cycle of nivolumab. The chain has TRBV19 and TRBJ1-2; 11 bases match TRBD1. This TCR was sampled from a human donor with classical Hodgkin lymphoma. The chain's CDR3 is CAVKGQGAGYGYTF. For the CDR3, the DNA is TGTGCCGTCAAAGGACAGGGGGCGGGCTATGGCTACACCTTC.